This is a list of T cell receptor beta chains from one sample in a study of neoadjuvant anti-PD-1 for oral cavity cancer. Profiled with immunoSEQ multiplex PCR; TCRdb holds only in-frame clones, not every one. The sample includes 30,000 to 35,000 clones, 85% to 90% of them seen just once. The input for sequencing was PBMCs, taken before nivolumab (anti-PD-1) treatment. These receptors were taken from a person between 35 and 79 years old with oral cavity squamous cell carcinoma. The CDR3 runs from the conserved cysteine through the conserved F or W. A D gene is named only where the DNA matches it firmly.

d_gene	v_gene	j_gene	CDR3nt	CDR3aa
.	TRBV11-3	TRBJ2-1	TGTGCCAGCAGCTTAGGGACCAACAATGAGCAGTTCTTC	CASSLGTNNEQFF
TRBD1	TRBV7-2	TRBJ1-1	TGTGCCAGCAGCTTAGCTCCGGGACAGGGGAGCACTGAAGCTTTCTTT	CASSLAPGQGSTEAFF
TRBD2	TRBV6-6	TRBJ2-7	TGTGCCAGCAGTAATAGACTAGCGGGGGGTTACGAGCAGTACTTC	CASSNRLAGGYEQYF
.	TRBV7-9	TRBJ2-7	TGTGCCAGCAGCGGCCCCGGGGCCCCGAACGGGATCGAGCAGTACTTC	CASSGPGAPNGIEQYF
.	TRBV7-9	TRBJ1-1	TGTGCCAGCAGCCGGGACACACTAATGAACACTGAAGCTTTCTTT	CASSRDTLMNTEAFF
TRBD1	TRBV4-1	TRBJ2-2	TGCGCCAGCAGCCCTCGCCCGGGACAGGGGTCCGGGGAGCTGTTTTTT	CASSPRPGQGSGELFF
TRBD1	TRBV6-5	TRBJ2-7	TGTGCCAGCAGGCCGGGACAGCGGACCTACGAGCAGTACTTC	CASRPGQRTYEQYF
TRBD1	TRBV5-5	TRBJ2-7	TGTGCCAGCAGCTTTCGTGACAGGGAAGTCTACGAGCAGTACTTC	CASSFRDREVYEQYF
TRBD1	TRBV6-1	TRBJ1-2	TGTGCCAGCAGTGAAGTGGGGAGGGACAGAGATGGCTACACCTTC	CASSEVGRDRDGYTF
TRBD1	TRBV5-1	TRBJ2-3	TGCGCCAGCAGCTTGGGACAGGGGGCCGCAGATACGCAGTATTTT	CASSLGQGAADTQYF
TRBD1	TRBV28	TRBJ1-5	TGTGCCAGCAGTTTTTTAATGGGGACAGGGGTTAGGATGAACAATCAGCCCCAGCATTTT	CASSFLMGTGVRMNNQPQHF
.	TRBV7-9	TRBJ1-2	TGTGCCAGCAGCTTCGACCAGGGGCCGTTCCGGACCACCTTC	CASSFDQGPFRTTF
.	TRBV7-9	TRBJ1-1	TGTGCCAGCAGCTTAGGCTCAGGGACCCAACGGGCTTTCTTT	CASSLGSGTQRAFF
TRBD1	TRBV7-9	TRBJ2-2	TGTGCCAGCAGCCCGGACAGGGGGGGTCCGAACACCGGGGAGCTGTTTTTT	CASSPDRGGPNTGELFF
TRBD2	TRBV30	TRBJ2-4	TGTGCCTGGGAGCGGGGGCTGGCCGAAAACATTCAGTACTTC	CAWERGLAENIQYF